A single sample gave rise to the 31 T cell receptor beta chains below, sequenced in a study of long-term antiretroviral therapy in people with HIV. immunoSEQ v3.0 was run at survey level. TCRdb's table, derived via immunoSEQ multiplex PCR, lists solely in-frame clones and lacks some. The repertoire holds 15,000 to 20,000 clones, 70% to 90% seen once, with just under 9% in the top ten. Sequences were derived from unsorted PBMCs, sampled 0.3 years before starting antiretroviral therapy. The origin of the receptors is a man aged 45 to 65 with HIV.

The rearrangement uses TRBV7-2 and TRBJ2-5; D is perhaps TRBD2 (5 bases). Looked up from germline, CDR1 is SGHTA and CDR2 is FQGNSA. Trimming took 1 base from V and 4 from J, leaving 25 bases between them. The CDR3 runs 19 residues. The CDR3, as DNA: TGTGCCAGCAGCTTAGGGATGTCGTACGAGACGGGAAAATTAGAGACCCAGTACTTC. Its translation: CASSLGMSYETGKLETQYF.

This sequence joins TRBV28 and TRBJ1-4; D is ambiguous. Germline loops: CDR1 MDHEN, CDR2 SYDVKM. V lost 8 bases to trimming and J lost 8 bases, with 18 bases between them. The CDR3 covers 14 residues. The CDR3 reads CASGLGVVEEKLFF. CDR3 sequence (DNA): TGTGCCAGCGGCCTAGGCGTTGTGGAGGAAAAACTGTTTTTT. The variable domain in full, with the rest retrieved from reference TRBV28 and TRBJ1-4, is DVKVTQSSRYLVKRTGEKVFLECVQDMDHENMFWYRQDPGLGLRLIYFSYDVKMKEKGDIPEGYSVSREKKERFSLILESASTNQTSMYLCASGLGVVEEKLFFGSGTQLSVL.

The chain couples TRBV2 to TRBJ2-1, with 11 bases matching TRBD2. Germline V CDR1 and CDR2: SNHLY, FYNNEI. Trimming removed 7 bases from V and 6 bases from J; junction bases left unmatched: 11. The CDR3 consists of 16 residues. For the CDR3, the DNA is TGTGCCAGCACCAAATTAACTAGCGGGAGTGGCAATGAGCAGTTCTTC. Translated: CASTKLTSGSGNEQFF.

The V and J genes are TRBV7-2 and TRBJ1-2; the match to TRBD1 covers 7 bases. The CDR3 extends over 21 amino acids. The V gene's germline CDR1 is SGHTA and CDR2 FQGNSA. V lost 0 bases to trimming and J lost 0 bases; unmatched junction nucleotides: 19. The CDR3 protein is CASSLAPPLGTGELANYGYTF. The DNA for the CDR3 is TGTGCCAGCAGCTTAGCGCCACCCCTTGGCACAGGGGAGTTAGCTAACTATGGCTACACCTTC.

The chain couples TRBV28 to TRBJ1-4; D unresolved. The length of the CDR3 is 10 residues. V dropped 10 bases and J dropped 5 bases, with 5 bases sitting between them. Germline lookup yields CDR1 MDHEN and CDR2 SYDVKM. The CDR3 bases are TGTGCCACTTTAAATGAAAAACTGTTTTTT. Translating it yields CATLNEKLFF.

Only a few counts were recorded for this clone. J is TRBJ1-4 and V is TRBV7-2; 7 nucleotides match TRBD1. The CDR3 spans 14 residues. Germline V gives CDR1 SGHTA, CDR2 FQGNSA. V lost 5 bases to trimming and J lost 7 bases; unmatched junction nucleotides: 7. The CDR3 nucleotides read TGTGCCAGCAGCAGACAGGGATCAACTGAAAAACTGTTTTTT. It translates to CASSRQGSTEKLFF.

The chain joins TRBV18 to TRBJ1-1; possibly TRBD1 for D (5 bases). This CDR3 is 15 amino acids long. V lost 0 bases to trimming and J lost 1 base, with 9 bases between them. CDR1 and CDR2 (germline): KGHSH, LQKENI. As DNA, the CDR3 is TGTGCCAGCTCACCACCTCGAGGGGAGAACACTGAAGCTTTCTTT. Its translation: CASSPPRGENTEAFF.

The chain employs TRBV5-4 and TRBJ1-1; 9 nucleotides match TRBD1. The CDR3 contains 18 residues. After removal of 3 bases from V and 0 bases from J, the junction contained 12 bases not matched to a gene. In germline, CDR1 is SGHNT, CDR2 YYREEE (reference sequence). Here the CDR3 DNA reads TGTGCCAGCAGCTCCCTCTGGACAGGGGAGCCCATGAACACTGAAGCTTTCTTT. Translating gives CASSSLWTGEPMNTEAFF.

This clone was seen a few times. The chain has TRBV25-1 and TRBJ1-6; no clear D. Germline CDR1 is MGHDK and CDR2 is SYGVNS. The CDR3 consists of 12 residues. Trimming stripped 9 bases from V and 9 bases from J, with 12 bases between. For the CDR3, the DNA is TGTGCCAGTTCCATGGGCGGTTCACCCCTCCACTTT. It encodes CASSMGGSPLHF. The variable domain in full, with the rest retrieved from reference TRBV25-1 and TRBJ1-6, is EADIYQTPRYLVIGTGKKITLECSQTMGHDKMYWYQQDPGMELHLIHYSYGVNSTEKGDLSSESTVSRIRTEHFPLTLESARPSHTSQYLCASSMGGSPLHFGNGTRLTVT.

This clone was seen once. The chain links TRBV10-3 to TRBJ1-1; TRBD1 agrees at 8 bases. Germline V gene data show CDR1 as ENHRY and CDR2 as SYGVKD. The CDR3 has 13 residues. Trimming took 10 bases from V and 0 from J; bases not matched to a gene: 4. Here the CDR3 reads CANSGQVNTEAFF. The CDR3 DNA is TGTGCCAACTCGGGACAGGTGAACACTGAAGCTTTCTTT.

The chain links TRBV10-3 to TRBJ1-2; 9 positions match TRBD1. The CDR3 is 15 amino acids. From germline, CDR1 is ENHRY and CDR2 SYGVKD. Trimming removed 2 bases from V and 7 bases from J; junction bases left unmatched: 8. In nucleotides, the CDR3 is TGTGCCATCAGTGAGGGTCCCCGGACAGGGGCTGGCTACACCTTC. The encoded protein is CAISEGPRTGAGYTF.

This clone was observed a few times. J is TRBJ1-6 and V is TRBV6-6, with 8 bases aligning to TRBD1. V was pared by 6 bases and J by 6 bases, with 1 base of the junction left unmatched. The CDR3 totals 13 residues. Per germline, CDR1 MNHNY and CDR2 SVGAGI (reference sequence). In DNA form, the CDR3 reads TGTGCCAGCAGCGGACAGGGTAATTCACCCCTCCACTTT. Translated: CASSGQGNSPLHF.

The rearrangement joins TRBV10-3 to TRBJ2-7, with D tentatively TRBD1 (6 bases). Germline V gene sequence: CDR1 ENHRY, CDR2 SYGVKD. The CDR3 contains 17 residues. The V end lost 2 bases, the J end lost 3 bases, and 20 bases lay between the germline ends. The CDR3 protein is CAISEILGSPGDYEQYF. CDR3 nucleotides: TGTGCCATCAGTGAGATTCTAGGGTCACCAGGGGACTACGAGCAGTACTTC.

As regards this clone: The final CDR3 position lacks the conserved phenylalanine or tryptophan, pointing to a likely read error. The rearrangement uses TRBV13 and TRBJ2-7; D remains ambiguous. The length of the CDR3 is 13 residues. The V gene's germline CDR1 is PRHDT and CDR2 FYEKMQ (reference sequence). V lost 1 base and J lost 6, with 10 bases in between. This CDR3 reads CASSLADSPEQYL. CDR3 sequence (DNA): TGTGCCAGCAGCTTAGCTGACTCCCCCGAGCAGTACCTC.

The V call is TRBV14, the J call TRBJ2-7; D might be TRBD1 (5 bases). The ends were cut back, 4 bases at V and 0 bases at J, with 19 bases in the middle. This CDR3 comprises 17 residues. Looked up from germline, CDR1 is SGHDN and CDR2 is FVKESK. The CDR3 nucleotides read TGTGCCAGCAGCCGACTCGGTGGGGCAGCTACCTCCTACGAGCAGTACTTC. Protein: CASSRLGGAATSYEQYF.

This clone was picked up one time. J is TRBJ2-7 and V is TRBV19; 9 bases match TRBD2. The germline gives CDR1 LNHDA, CDR2 SQIVND (reference sequence). This CDR3 has 20 amino acids. Trimming removed 1 base from V and 4 bases from J; junction bases left unmatched: 20. In DNA, the CDR3 is TGTGCCAGTAGTATAGCGGGTCGGTCCCTAGCGGGAAGCTTTGCGTACGAGCAGTACTTC. Encoded protein: CASSIAGRSLAGSFAYEQYF.

V is TRBV11-2 and J is TRBJ2-3, with D unresolved. The germline V gene encodes CDR1 SGHAT and CDR2 FQNNGV. The CDR3 runs to 12 residues. V lost 4 bases and J 4 bases, leaving 6 bases between the germline ends. The CDR3 protein is CASSYRADTQYF. The CDR3, as DNA: TGTGCCAGCAGCTATCGGGCAGATACGCAGTATTTT.

For this clone: An end of the junction differs from the germline gene, which may be a read error. This sequence joins TRBV11-2 and TRBJ2-3; 12 bases are a match to TRBD2. The CDR3 is made up of 17 amino acids. Germline loops: CDR1 SGHAT, CDR2 FQNNGV. The CDR3 nucleotides are TGTGCCAGCAGCTTAGAACTAGCGGGGGGTACCACAAATACGCAGTATTTT. This gives the protein CASSLELAGGTTNTQYF. Combining the CDR3 with reference TRBV11-2 and TRBJ2-3 gives the whole variable domain EAGVAQSPRYKIIEKRQSVAFWCNPISGHATLYWYQQILGQGPKLLIQFQNNGVVDDSQLPKDRFSAERLKGVDSTLKIQPAKLEDSAVYLCASSLELAGGTTNTQYFGPGTRLTVL.

The chain combines TRBV6-1 with TRBJ2-7, with a possible D match to TRBD1 (6 bases). This CDR3 contains 14 residues. V lost 2 bases and J lost 1, with 9 bases in between. Germline V gene lookup returns CDR1 MNHNS and CDR2 SASEGT. This CDR3 is CASSESDSSYEQYF. The CDR3 coding sequence is TGTGCCAGCAGTGAATCGGACAGTTCCTACGAGCAGTACTTC.

The chain combines TRBV7-3 with TRBJ2-2; 10 nucleotides agree with TRBD2. V trimming: 2 bases; J trimming: 0 bases; junction bases outside the gene matches: 12. CDR3 length: 20 amino acids. Germline-derived CDR1 and CDR2 are SGHTA and FQGTGA. CDR3 loop: CASSLGLWPSGGTNTGELFF. The CDR3 nucleotides read TGTGCCAGCAGCTTAGGTCTGTGGCCTAGCGGGGGTACGAACACCGGGGAGCTGTTTTTT.

The CDR3 nucleotides read TGTGCCAGCAGCTTAAATGGCGGCGGATACACAGATACGCAGTATTTT. This encodes CASSLNGGGYTDTQYF. The chain has TRBV7-8 and TRBJ2-3; D is uncertain. Germline-derived CDR1 and CDR2 are SGHVS and FQNEAQ. Trimming removed 2 bases from V and 2 bases from J, with 14 bases in between. The CDR3 has 16 amino acids.

The rearrangement joins TRBV28 to TRBJ1-1; a weak D match, TRBD1 (6 bases). The CDR3 loop spans 14 amino acids. CDR1 is MDHEN and CDR2 is SYDVKM in the germline V gene. With 3 bases removed from V and 3 bases from J, the gap between germline ends came to 11 bases. The CDR3 is CASSFRGRDTEAFF. For the CDR3, the DNA is TGTGCCAGCAGTTTCCGGGGGCGAGACACTGAAGCTTTCTTT.

V is TRBV2 and J is TRBJ1-2; the D gene is possibly TRBD1 (6 bases). CDR3 length: 13 residues. CDR1 is SNHLY, CDR2 FYNNEI, per germline. V was cut by 4 bases and J by 3 bases, with 9 bases left in between. The CDR3 here is CASSGGRYYGYTF. Written as DNA, the CDR3 is TGTGCCAGCAGTGGGGGGCGATACTATGGCTACACCTTC.

The table lists this clone with a count of one. The chain is built from TRBV6-5 and TRBJ1-1; D perhaps matches TRBD1 (5 bases). The CDR3 loop spans 13 amino acids. CDR1 is MNHEY, CDR2 SVGAGI, per germline. With 11 bases removed from V and 6 bases from J, the gap between germline ends came to 19 bases. The CDR3 loop reads CASSFTKGAEAFF. In DNA form, the CDR3 reads TGTGCCTCGAGTTTTACAAAAGGGGCTGAAGCTTTCTTT.

The chain is built from TRBV7-9 and TRBJ1-4; 8 bases are shared with TRBD1. Germline loops: CDR1 SEHNR, CDR2 FQNEAQ (reference sequence). The length of the CDR3 is 15 residues. V gave up 5 bases and J gave up 1 base; unmatched junction bases: 3. The DNA of the CDR3 is TGTGCCAGCAGCCCCACAGGGGGAACTAATGAAAAACTGTTTTTT. Amino acid sequence: CASSPTGGTNEKLFF. Complete variable domain (other parts from reference TRBV7-9 and TRBJ1-4): DTGVSQNPRHKITKRGQNVTFRCDPISEHNRLYWYRQTLGQGPEFLTYFQNEAQLEKSRLLSDRFSAERPKGSFSTLEIQRTEQGDSAMYLCASSPTGGTNEKLFFGSGTQLSVL.

The CDR3 sequence is CASRPGVPDTQYF. CDR3 coding DNA: TGTGCCAGCAGACCAGGGGTCCCAGATACGCAGTATTTT. This sequence joins TRBV27 and TRBJ2-3; maybe TRBD1 (6 bases). Deletions cut 6 bases from V and 4 bases from J, with 11 bases between. CDR3 length: 13 amino acids. Germline-derived CDR1 and CDR2 are MNHEY and SMNVEV (reference sequence).

This clone was found once. The chain combines TRBV2 with TRBJ1-4, with D uncertain. This CDR3 region has 13 residues. V was shortened by 6 bases and J by 8 bases, with 13 bases between the two germline ends. CDR1 is SNHLY and CDR2 is FYNNEI in the germline V gene. CDR3 loop: CASRGPQEEKLFF. The CDR3 coding sequence is TGTGCCAGCAGGGGCCCACAAGAGGAAAAACTGTTTTTT.

The chain has TRBV9 and TRBJ1-2, with D possibly being TRBD1 (5 bases). Trimming left V 3 bases short and J 1 base short, with 16 bases between. This CDR3 has 16 residues. Germline V gene sequence: CDR1 SGDLS, CDR2 YYNGEE. CDR3 protein: CASSANAGPYNYGYTF. For the CDR3, the DNA is TGTGCCAGCAGCGCCAACGCGGGACCCTATAACTATGGCTACACCTTC.

The V call is TRBV29-1, the J call TRBJ1-2, with no clear D. Per the germline V gene, CDR1 is SQVTM and CDR2 is ANQGSEA. Trimming took off 1 base at V and 8 bases at J, with 14 bases between the two ends. CDR3 size: 13 residues. The CDR3 here is CSVEVPGFWGYTF. DNA for the CDR3: TGCAGCGTTGAAGTCCCCGGCTTTTGGGGCTACACCTTC.

The chain joins TRBV4-1 to TRBJ2-2; no reliable D call. The CDR3 spans 14 residues. The germline CDR1 and CDR2 sequences are MGHRA and YSYEKL. The V end was cut by 2 bases, the J end by 2 bases, with 6 bases between. The CDR3 region has the DNA TGCGCCAGCAGCCAAATCAAAAACACCGGGGAGCTGTTTTTT. Amino acid sequence: CASSQIKNTGELFF.

This chain links TRBV7-8 with TRBJ1-3; TRBD1 agrees at 7 bases. The CDR3 contains 14 residues. V gave up 4 bases and J gave up 4 bases; unmatched junction bases: 4. CDR1 and CDR2 from the germline V gene are SGHVS and FQNEAQ. CDR3 region: CASSSGTVGNTIYF. The CDR3 DNA reads as TGTGCCAGCAGCTCTGGGACAGTGGGAAACACCATATATTTT. Supplemented by reference TRBV7-8 and TRBJ1-3, the full variable domain reads GAGVSQSPRYKVAKRGQDVALRCDPISGHVSLFWYQQALGQGPEFLTYFQNEAQLDKSGLPSDRFFAERPEGSVSTLKIQRTQQEDSAVYLCASSSGTVGNTIYFGEGSWLTVV.